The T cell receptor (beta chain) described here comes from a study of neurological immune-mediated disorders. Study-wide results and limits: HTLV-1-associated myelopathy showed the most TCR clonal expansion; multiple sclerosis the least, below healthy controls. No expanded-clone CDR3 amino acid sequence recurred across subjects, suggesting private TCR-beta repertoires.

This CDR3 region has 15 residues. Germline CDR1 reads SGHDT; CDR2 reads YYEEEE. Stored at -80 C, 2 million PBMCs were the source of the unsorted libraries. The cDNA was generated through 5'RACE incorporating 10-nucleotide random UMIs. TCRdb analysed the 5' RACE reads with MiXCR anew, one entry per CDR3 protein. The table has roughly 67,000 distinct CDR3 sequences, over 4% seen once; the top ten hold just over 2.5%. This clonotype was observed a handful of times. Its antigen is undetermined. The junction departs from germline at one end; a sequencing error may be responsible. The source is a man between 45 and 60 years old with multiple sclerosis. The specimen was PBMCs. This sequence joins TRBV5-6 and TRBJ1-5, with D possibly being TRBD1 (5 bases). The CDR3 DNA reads TGTGCCAGCAGCTTGGGAGGATGGGGGAAGCAGCCCCAGAATTTT. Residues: CASSLGGWGKQPQNF.